This T cell receptor beta chain emerged from a study of T cell responses to AZD1222 COVID-19 vaccine. This CDR3 is built from 18 residues. Germline CDR1 is KGHSH and CDR2 is LQKENI. V was pared by 6 bases and J by 4 bases, with 27 bases between. About this clone: Its antigen is not known.

The table came from immunoSEQ multiplex PCR; TCRdb's copy has only in-frame clones and leaves some out. The sample has about 120,000 clones; roughly 87% are singletons. Broader study findings: A mostly white British donor set with more females was recruited, and clonal diversity was possibly underestimated. The study found Spike-specific TCR breadth and depth rose after two AZD1222 doses.

J is TRBJ1-1 and V is TRBV18, with D possibly TRBD1 on 5 matching bases. Source: peripheral blood, taken on day 0 of AZD1222 vaccination. The receptor was isolated from an adult in good health. CDR3 bases: TGTGCCAGCTCCCTAGAGGGGCAGCCATGGGGCGGGGGCACTGAAGCTTTCTTT. This encodes CASSLEGQPWGGGTEAFF.